This T cell receptor beta chain derives from a study of early T cells in non-severe SARS-CoV-2 infection. At the level of the study: Investigators sequenced bulk RNA drawn from unsorted whole blood, and chains remained unpaired.

Individual cDNA molecules were tagged with unique molecular identifiers. TCRdb ran MiXCR on the 5' RACE reads and lists one entry per CDR3 protein. The sample yields some 41,000 distinct CDR3 sequences, 5.8% seen once. In its sample, this clonotype was seen many times. CDR3 length equals 13 residues. Trimming took off 3 bases at V and 0 bases at J, with 6 bases between the two ends. Germline CDR1 is KGHSH and CDR2 is LQKENI. This chain uses TRBV18 with TRBJ2-7; no reliable D call. The sample consisted of whole blood. The receptor was isolated from an adult who was a healthcare worker with PCR-confirmed SARS-CoV-2 infection or an uninfected control (not recorded which). CDR3 protein: CASSPSASYEQYF. CDR3 DNA sequence: TGTGCCAGCTCACCGAGCGCCTCCTACGAGCAGTACTTC.